Described below is a single T cell receptor beta chain sequence and its context. The antigen remains unidentified. This sample was taken from a study of immune evolution from preneoplasia to lung adenocarcinoma. Whole-study results and caveats: Later-stage lesions appeared to have more T cells, more diversity, less clonality. Top clone frequencies peaked in normal lung, apparently declining through invasive adenocarcinoma.

This CDR3 contains 14 residues. Germline CDR1 SNHLY, CDR2 FYNNEI. V lost 4 bases, J lost 5 bases, and 12 bases lay in between. Patients had resection in Japan or China between the mid-2010s and the late 2010s. Histologic diagnosis was independently verified by two lung pathologists. Using immunoSEQ multiplex PCR, the repertoire was profiled, and TCRdb retains in-frame clones only, with some absent. The table lists roughly 4,600 clones, around four fifths of them singletons. The source of this sequence is a donor aged 70 or older with lung adenocarcinoma. The chain carries TRBV2 and TRBJ1-5; TRBD1 is a possible D gene (6 bases). Sequencing used FFPE adjacent normal lung tissue. The CDR3 region is CASSVNRVHQPQHF. CDR3 coding DNA: TGTGCCAGCAGTGTCAACAGGGTCCATCAGCCCCAGCATTTT. The whole variable domain, remainder taken from reference TRBV2 and TRBJ1-5, is EPEVTQTPSHQVTQMGQEVILRCVPISNHLYFYWYRQILGQKVEFLVSFYNNEISEKSEIFDDQFSVERPDGSNFTLKIRSTKLEDSAMYFCASSVNRVHQPQHFGDGTRLSIL.